A single sample is the source of the 19 T cell receptor beta chains below, sequenced in a study of blood T cells in healthy people across ages. For the second PCR, which ran for roughly 6 to 11 cycles, a sample-barcoded 5' primer and a J-beta primer mix were used. Via MiXCR, TCRdb re-called the 5' RACE reads, giving one row per CDR3 protein. The data show some 900,000 distinct CDR3 sequences, around 30% seen once. Sequenced sample: blood. The receptors were sampled from a woman of 80 years or more in good health.

V and J are TRBV7-2 and TRBJ2-2; D is possibly TRBD1 (6 bases). Per the germline V gene, CDR1 is SGHTA and CDR2 is FQGNSA. CDR3 size: 16 residues. The V gene lost 2 bases and the J gene lost 1 base, with 11 bases spanning the gap. The CDR3 nucleotides read TGTGCCAGCAGCTTAAGGCAGGGGATGAACACCGGGGAGCTGTTTTTT. It is translated as CASSLRQGMNTGELFF.

The rearrangement uses TRBV11-3 and TRBJ2-3, with 7 bases lining up with TRBD2. The CDR3 consists of 12 residues. The J segment lost 8 bases and the V segment lost 2 bases, leaving 1 base of the junction unmatched. The germline CDR1 and CDR2 sequences are SGHNT and YENEEA. The CDR3 is CASSLWGGTQYF. Here the CDR3 DNA reads TGTGCCAGCAGCTTATGGGGGGGTACGCAGTATTTT. Together with reference TRBV11-3 and TRBJ2-3, the CDR3 gives the full variable domain: EAGVVQSPRYKIIEKKQPVAFWCNPISGHNTLYWYLQNLGQGPELLIRYENEEAVDDSQLPKDRFSAERLKGVDSTLKIQPAELGDSAVYLCASSLWGGTQYFGPGTRLTVL.

The chain is built from TRBV20-1 and TRBJ2-6; 14 nucleotides line up with TRBD2. Germline V lookup: CDR1 DFQATT, CDR2 SNEGSKA (reference sequence). V was pared by 0 bases and J by 0 bases, with 16 bases of the junction left unmatched. This CDR3 comprises 23 residues. CDR3 sequence (DNA): TGCAGTGCTAGAGATTCGGGGGGCTCCGGACTAGCGGGGGGTAGCTCTGGGGCCAACGTCCTGACTTTC. It specifies CSARDSGGSGLAGGSSGANVLTF.

This clonotype was detected many times. The V call is TRBV7-9, the J call TRBJ2-6; D remains unclear. The CDR3 loop spans 13 amino acids. V was trimmed by 5 bases and J by 4 bases, leaving 6 bases between them. The germline V gene has CDR1 SEHNR and CDR2 FQNEAQ (reference sequence). The CDR3 DNA sequence: TGTGCCAGCAGCCGCCTGGGGGCCAACGTCCTGACTTTC. Translated: CASSRLGANVLTF.

The V gene is TRBV7-2, the J gene TRBJ2-1; D is unresolved. Between the trimmed V and J ends, which lost 3 bases and 9 bases, there was a span of 21 bases. Germline V gene data show CDR1 as SGHTA and CDR2 as FQGNSA. The CDR3 consists of 16 residues. CDR3 sequence: CASSFLGFFRPTEQFF. CDR3 DNA: TGTGCCAGCAGCTTCTTGGGGTTTTTCCGACCGACTGAGCAGTTCTTC. Filled out from reference TRBV7-2 and TRBJ2-1, the complete variable domain reads GAGVSQSPSNKVTEKGKDVELRCDPISGHTALYWYRQSLGQGLEFLIYFQGNSAPDKSGLPSDRFSAERTGGSVSTLTIQRTQQEDSAVYLCASSFLGFFRPTEQFFGPGTRLTVL.

This clonotype was detected ten times or more. The rearrangement joins TRBV7-2 to TRBJ2-3, with TRBD2 matching 9 bases. This CDR3 has 16 residues. CDR1 and CDR2 (germline): SGHTA, FQGNSA. J gave up 6 bases and V 2 bases, and 9 bases lay outside the gene matches. The CDR3 region is CASSLFFAGGRDTQYF. The CDR3 DNA sequence: TGTGCCAGCAGCTTATTTTTCGCGGGGGGGAGGGATACGCAGTATTTT.

Note on this clonotype: This may be a read error: a much more frequent sequence differs by one nucleotide. The rearrangement uses TRBV6-2 or TRBV6-3 and TRBJ1-1; no clear D. Looked up from germline, CDR1 is MNHEY and CDR2 is SVGEGT. The CDR3 length is 15 residues. Trimming shortened V by 5 bases and J by 2 bases, and 15 bases separated the two germline ends. The CDR3 nucleotides are TGTGCCAGCAGTCCCTGGAGGGCAATAAACACTGAAGCTTTCTTT. It translates to CASSPWRAINTEAFF.

Of note for this clonotype: It may be a read error: a sequence one base away is much more abundant. This CDR3 is missing its conserved last phenylalanine or tryptophan, likely due to a read error. V and J are TRBV7-8 and TRBJ1-6; 9 bases map to TRBD1. Germline V gene sequence: CDR1 SGHVS, CDR2 FQNEAQ. The CDR3 spans 14 residues. The ends lost 5 bases at V and 10 bases at J; junction bases unmatched: 6. CDR3 sequence: CASSPGTGSSPLHC. The CDR3 region has the DNA TGTGCCAGCAGCCCTGGGACAGGGAGCTCACCCCTCCACTGT.

A few counts support this clonotype. The chain links TRBV7-9 to TRBJ1-4, with D maybe TRBD1 (5 bases). The CDR3 runs to 15 residues. The V end lost 5 bases, the J end lost 3 bases, and 13 bases lay between the germline ends. Looked up from germline, CDR1 is SEHNR and CDR2 is FQNEAQ (reference sequence). For the CDR3, the DNA is TGTGCCAGCAGCCCAACGGGGCAATCTAATGAAAAACTGTTTTTT. Its protein product is CASSPTGQSNEKLFF.

This clonotype was found many times. The V call is TRBV18, the J call TRBJ2-5, with D perhaps given as TRBD1 or TRBD2 (6 bases each). The CDR3 covers 14 residues. V lost 3 bases and J lost 2, with 10 bases in between. Germline CDR1 reads KGHSH; CDR2 reads LQKENI. The CDR3 spells CASSPPGAQETQYF. The CDR3 DNA reads as TGTGCCAGCTCACCTCCGGGGGCACAAGAGACCCAGTACTTC. The full variable domain, with the rest looked up from reference TRBV18 and TRBJ2-5, is NAGVMQNPRHLVRRRGQEARLRCSPMKGHSHVYWYRQLPEEGLKFMVYLQKENIIDESGMPKERFSAEFPKEGPSILRIQQVVRGDSAAYFCASSPPGAQETQYFGPGTRLLVL.

The chain recombines TRBV5-1 with TRBJ1-3, with D unclear. The CDR3 totals 12 residues. Germline V gene sequence: CDR1 SGHRS, CDR2 YFSETQ. The V gene lost 5 bases and the J gene lost 5 bases, with 8 bases spanning the gap. CDR3 coding DNA: TGCGCCAGCAGTTCCGATAGAAACACCATATATTTT. Translated: CASSSDRNTIYF.

This clonotype showed up just a few times. The J gene is TRBJ1-5, the V gene TRBV7-2; D is possibly TRBD1 (5 bases). Looked up from germline, CDR1 is SGHTA and CDR2 is FQGNSA. With 1 base removed from V and 0 bases from J, the gap between germline ends came to 7 bases. The CDR3 is made up of 15 amino acids. The CDR3 is CASSLVGHSNQPQHF. CDR3 nucleotide sequence: TGTGCCAGCAGCTTAGTGGGGCATAGCAATCAGCCCCAGCATTTT.

The rearrangement joins TRBV3-1 to TRBJ1-2, with D possibly matching TRBD1 (5 bases). The germline V gene encodes CDR1 LGHDT and CDR2 YNNKEL (reference sequence). The CDR3 is 14 residues long. Trimming took off 8 bases at V and 6 bases at J, with 19 bases between the two ends. The CDR3 region is CASSTSDRSNGYTF. CDR3 bases: TGTGCCAGCTCAACTTCAGACAGATCGAATGGCTACACCTTC.

This clonotype was picked up many times. The chain employs TRBV5-1 and TRBJ2-1; 8 bases fit TRBD2. CDR1 and CDR2 (germline): SGHRS, YFSETQ. The CDR3 loop spans 15 amino acids. J was trimmed by 8 bases and V by 5 bases; bases with no gene match: 12. This chain's CDR3 is CASSVGLGIYDEQFF. For the CDR3, the DNA is TGCGCCAGCAGTGTGGGACTAGGGATTTACGATGAGCAGTTCTTC. The variable domain in full, completed from reference TRBV5-1 and TRBJ2-1, reads KAGVTQTPRYLIKTRGQQVTLSCSPISGHRSVSWYQQTPGQGLQFLFEYFSETQRNKGNFPGRFSGRQFSNSRSEMNVSTLELGDSALYLCASSVGLGIYDEQFFGPGTRLTVL.

This clonotype came up many times. V usage is TRBV5-1 and J usage is TRBJ2-5, with D tentatively TRBD2 (6 bases). The CDR3 is 15 residues long. CDR1 and CDR2 from the germline V gene are SGHRS and YFSETQ. Trimming stripped 4 bases from V and 5 bases from J, with 18 bases between. This CDR3 is CASSTRLGPQETQYF. CDR3 sequence (DNA): TGCGCCAGCAGCACCCGACTAGGTCCTCAGGAGACCCAGTACTTC.

This clonotype was seen ten or more times. J is TRBJ2-7 and V is TRBV28; 8 positions match TRBD1. This CDR3 spans 16 amino acids. After removal of 4 bases from V and 3 bases from J, the junction contained 11 bases not matched to a gene. Looked up from germline, CDR1 is MDHEN and CDR2 is SYDVKM. The CDR3 DNA reads TGTGCCAGCAGTTCTGGAATAGGGACAGGAATCTACGAGCAGTACTTC. It encodes CASSSGIGTGIYEQYF.

This chain joins TRBV5-1 and TRBJ2-5, with 10 nucleotides matching TRBD2. Germline V gives CDR1 SGHRS, CDR2 YFSETQ. The CDR3 spans 17 residues. The ends lost 4 bases at V and 9 bases at J; junction bases unmatched: 18. In DNA form, the CDR3 reads TGCGCCAGCAGCAAAGATCCTAGCGGGGGTATACAAGAAGCCCAGTACTTC. It encodes CASSKDPSGGIQEAQYF.

As concerns this clonotype: A much larger clonotype is one base distant, so this may be a read error. The chain has TRBV9 and TRBJ2-7, with D tentatively TRBD2 (7 bases). CDR3 length: 14 amino acids. V lost 0 bases, J lost 7 bases, and 14 bases lay in between. The germline V gene encodes CDR1 SGDLS and CDR2 YYNGEE. This CDR3 is CASSVVGGANEQYF. Written as DNA, the CDR3 is TGTGCCAGCAGCGTAGTGGGGGGGGCCAATGAGCAGTACTTC.

This clonotype was seen ten or more times. The genes are TRBV7-9 and TRBJ2-2; 8 bases match TRBD1. The CDR3 covers 14 residues. V lost 4 bases to trimming and J lost 5 bases; unmatched junction nucleotides: 3. Germline assignment: CDR1 SEHNR and CDR2 FQNEAQ (reference sequence). The CDR3 loop is CASSSRGRTGELFF. The CDR3 DNA reads as TGTGCCAGCAGCTCCAGGGGGCGAACCGGGGAGCTGTTTTTT.